Each of the 17 T cell receptor beta chains below was sequenced from the same sample in a study of cytomegalovirus exposure and HLA in healthy donors. The PCR used 60 Vbeta and 13 Jbeta primers. The assay was immunoSEQ multiplex PCR, and TCRdb's table has in-frame clones only and misses some. The specimen's table records under 85,000 clones. Sample: PBMCs. Receptor source: a boy between 10 and 17 years old in good health and CMV-seronegative.

The rearrangement joins TRBV19 to TRBJ2-1; 9 bases fit TRBD1. With 8 bases clipped from V and 8 bases from J, the junction kept 4 bases outside the gene matches. The germline V gene has CDR1 LNHDA and CDR2 SQIVND (reference sequence). This CDR3 contains 12 residues. CDR3 nucleotides: TGTGCCAGTGGGACAGGGACATATGAGCAGTTCTTC. Its translation is CASGTGTYEQFF.

This sequence joins TRBV6-5 and TRBJ2-1, with 7 bases that match TRBD1. The germline CDR1 and CDR2 sequences are MNHEY and SVGAGI. Trimming removed 5 bases from V and 2 bases from J; junction bases left unmatched: 6. This CDR3 is built from 15 residues. The CDR3 here is CASSLDRYPYNEQFF. The CDR3 DNA sequence: TGTGCCAGCAGTCTGGACAGGTACCCCTACAATGAGCAGTTCTTC.

This chain uses TRBV18 with TRBJ2-7; 7 bases fit TRBD1. CDR1 and CDR2 (germline): KGHSH, LQKENI. V was clipped by 0 bases and J by 4 bases; unmatched bases: 3. The CDR3 sequence is 14 residues long. CDR3 nucleotides: TGTGCCAGCTCACCACCGGGACAGAATTACGAGCAGTACTTC. Translated, it gives CASSPPGQNYEQYF.

This chain joins TRBV30 and TRBJ1-2; D is uncertain. Germline lookup yields CDR1 GTSNPN and CDR2 SVGIG (reference sequence). The CDR3 contains 15 residues. V was clipped by 0 bases and J by 7 bases, with 18 bases between them. The CDR3 DNA reads as TGTGCCTGGAGTGTACTTGGAAGGGCGGGCGGTGGCTACACCTTC. Protein: CAWSVLGRAGGGYTF.

CDR3 sequence: CASSEGGGGNNEQFF. Written as DNA, the CDR3 is TGTGCCAGCAGTGAGGGGGGAGGAGGGAACAATGAGCAGTTCTTC. The genes are TRBV25-1 and TRBJ2-1; D may be TRBD2 (6 bases). Trimming took off 3 bases at V and 5 bases at J, with 14 bases between the two ends. The CDR3 consists of 15 residues. CDR1 MGHDK and CDR2 SYGVNS come from the germline V gene.

This chain uses TRBV7-2 with TRBJ2-5; TRBD2 matches at 16 bases. V shed 5 bases and J 5 bases; nucleotides not matched to a gene: 5. From germline, CDR1 is SGHTA and CDR2 FQGNSA. The CDR3 is made up of 16 amino acids. As DNA, the CDR3 is TGTGCCAGCAGCCTGGGACTAGCGGGGGGGCGCGAGACCCAGTACTTC. It is translated as CASSLGLAGGRETQYF.

The J gene is TRBJ1-1, the V gene TRBV6-5; 7 bases match TRBD1. CDR3 length: 14 amino acids. The V gene's germline CDR1 is MNHEY and CDR2 SVGAGI. Losses at the gene ends were 6 bases for V and 6 bases for J; bases not matched to a gene: 10. The CDR3 region is CASSSSQGVAEAFF. The CDR3 DNA sequence: TGTGCCAGCAGCTCATCTCAGGGGGTCGCTGAAGCTTTCTTT.

The rearrangement links TRBV15 to TRBJ1-4, with 9 bases fitting TRBD1. The CDR3 is 16 residues long. The germline CDR1 and CDR2 sequences are LNHNV and YYDKDF (reference sequence). V gave up 1 base and J gave up 4 bases; unmatched junction bases: 4. The CDR3 region is CATSRAPGQGNEKLFF. DNA for the CDR3: TGTGCCACCAGCAGAGCGCCGGGACAGGGTAATGAAAAACTGTTTTTT.

This chain links TRBV4-1 with TRBJ2-7, with 9 nucleotides matching TRBD2. The CDR3 covers 18 residues. The V segment lost 4 bases and the J segment 1 base; nucleotides outside the gene matches: 14. Germline V CDR1 and CDR2: MGHRA, YSYEKL. The CDR3 reads CASSLRYSGSITSYEQYF. The CDR3 region has the DNA TGCGCCAGCAGCCTTAGATATAGCGGGAGTATTACGTCCTACGAGCAGTACTTC.

This chain links TRBV30 with TRBJ1-1; no clear D. CDR1 and CDR2 from the germline V gene are GTSNPN and SVGIG (reference sequence). V was clipped by 0 bases and J by 7 bases, with 15 bases between them. The CDR3 has 14 residues. CDR3 sequence reads: CAWSVPKTLVEAFF. The DNA of the CDR3 is TGTGCCTGGAGTGTACCTAAAACCTTGGTTGAAGCTTTCTTT. The variable domain in full, with the rest retrieved from reference TRBV30 and TRBJ1-1, is SQTIHQWPATLVQPVGSPLSLECTVEGTSNPNLYWYRQAAGRGLQLLFYSVGIGQISSEVPQNLSASRPQDRQFILSSKKLLLSDSGFYLCAWSVPKTLVEAFFGQGTRLTVV.

The V call is TRBV30, the J call TRBJ2-7, with 8 bases identical to TRBD1. CDR1 and CDR2 (germline): GTSNPN, SVGIG (reference sequence). CDR3 length: 12 amino acids. The V segment lost 5 bases and the J segment 4 bases; nucleotides outside the gene matches: 4. Here the CDR3 reads CAWGQGEYEQYF. The CDR3 coding sequence is TGTGCCTGGGGACAGGGCGAGTACGAGCAGTACTTC.

This chain connects TRBV6-5 to TRBJ2-2; 9 bases align to TRBD2. Trimming took 2 bases from V and 8 from J; bases not matched to a gene: 9. Looked up from germline, CDR1 is MNHEY and CDR2 is SVGAGI. This CDR3 comprises 16 residues. The CDR3 here is CASSYSIAGVSGELFF. Written as DNA, the CDR3 is TGTGCCAGCAGTTACAGCATAGCGGGAGTATCTGGGGAGCTGTTTTTT.

V is TRBV19 and J is TRBJ1-1, with TRBD1 identical over 7 bases. V was pared by 9 bases and J by 0 bases, with 4 bases of the junction left unmatched. Germline V CDR1 and CDR2: LNHDA, SQIVND (reference sequence). The CDR3 runs to 13 residues. The CDR3 loop reads CASGGQMNTEAFF. CDR3 DNA: TGTGCCAGCGGGGGACAGATGAACACTGAAGCTTTCTTT.

The J gene is TRBJ1-1, the V gene TRBV5-1; D might be TRBD1 (6 bases). V was trimmed by 4 bases and J by 0 bases, leaving 16 bases between them. The germline V gene encodes CDR1 SGHRS and CDR2 YFSETQ. CDR3 length: 16 amino acids. The CDR3 protein is CASSELTGYMNTEAFF. The DNA of the CDR3 is TGCGCCAGCAGCGAGCTCACAGGGTACATGAACACTGAAGCTTTCTTT.

The V and J genes are TRBV28 and TRBJ1-2, with 9 bases identical to TRBD1. Trimming took 8 bases from V and 5 from J; bases not matched to a gene: 12. The V gene's germline CDR1 is MDHEN and CDR2 SYDVKM. This CDR3 is built from 15 residues. The CDR3, as DNA: TGTGCCAGCTACCCCGGGACAGGGTTAAGTTATGGCTACACCTTC. The encoded protein is CASYPGTGLSYGYTF.

As concerns this clone: The same CDR3 arises from other DNA sequences in this sample as well. The chain is built from TRBV7-6 and TRBJ1-5; a possible D gene is TRBD1 (6 bases). The CDR3 loop spans 13 amino acids. Germline CDR1 and CDR2: SGHVS and FNYEAQ. V lost 2 bases to trimming and J lost 5 bases, with 7 bases between them. CDR3 in DNA: TGTGCCAGCAGCTTATCAGGGGATCAGCCCCAGCATTTT. The encoded protein is CASSLSGDQPQHF.

The CDR3 region has the DNA TGTGCCAGCAGCGTAGATGGGCAATTCTTCTATAATTCACCCCTCCACTTT. Translation: CASSVDGQFFYNSPLHF. This rearrangement joins TRBV9 to TRBJ1-6; no reliable D call. Trimming left V 0 bases short and J 3 bases short, with 13 bases between. This CDR3 is 17 amino acids long. Germline CDR1 and CDR2: SGDLS and YYNGEE.